The 3 T cell receptor beta chains in this list originate from one sample, sequenced in a study of blood T cell repertoires in COVID-19. The method was immunoSEQ multiplex PCR; TCRdb's version includes in-frame clones alone and lacks a portion of them. The sample yields about 280,000 clones, 91% seen once. The sequenced sample was PBMCs or T cells enriched from blood (not recorded which). All receptors derive from a middle-aged man who had been exposed to COVID-19.

This chain connects TRBV27 to TRBJ2-3, with D possibly TRBD2 on 6 matching bases. This CDR3 has 16 residues. Per germline, CDR1 MNHEY and CDR2 SMNVEV (reference sequence). Deletions cut 2 bases from V and 1 base from J, with 13 bases between. CDR3 region: CASSLGPGERTDTQYF. The CDR3 DNA sequence: TGTGCCAGCAGTTTAGGGCCGGGAGAACGCACAGATACGCAGTATTTT.

The CDR3 bases are TGCGCCAGCAGCCAAGAAGGAGCCGGGGCCAACGTCCTGACTTTC. Its translation: CASSQEGAGANVLTF. The chain joins TRBV4-1 to TRBJ2-6; no firm D call. The V and J ends lost 0 bases and 4 bases respectively, with 7 bases between them. The CDR3 extends over 15 amino acids. Germline CDR1 and CDR2: MGHRA and YSYEKL.

This clone was counted a few times. The chain joins TRBV5-4 to TRBJ2-7, with D possibly being TRBD1 or TRBD2 (10 bases each). The CDR3 consists of 18 residues. The germline gives CDR1 SGHNT, CDR2 YYREEE (reference sequence). Trimming pared 3 bases from V and 3 bases from J, leaving 25 bases between. The CDR3 sequence: CASSWGTGASGSLYEQYF. CDR3 nucleotide sequence: TGTGCCAGCAGCTGGGGGACAGGGGCTAGCGGGAGTCTCTACGAGCAGTACTTC.